These T cell receptor beta chains were read from a single sample in a study of blood T cells in healthy people across ages. TCRdb analysed the 5' RACE reads with MiXCR anew, one entry per CDR3 protein. Altogether 550,000 to 800,000 distinct CDR3 sequences are present, 21% being singletons, with the ten largest covering roughly 3.6%. Sequenced: blood. These TCRs come from a man in his sixties or seventies in good health. The CDR3 runs from the conserved cysteine through the conserved F or W. D genes are given only for firm matches. Some rows have no size entry. The others give once, few or many, or a class for an expanded clone.

abundance | d_gene | j_gene | v_gene | CDR3aa | CDR3nt
- | - | TRBJ2-5 | TRBV20-1 | CSASDDQETQYF | TGCAGTGCCTCCGACGACCAAGAGACCCAGTACTTC
few | TRBD1 | TRBJ1-2 | TRBV5-1 | CASSVGTEAYGYTF | TGCGCCAGCAGCGTCGGGACAGAAGCTTATGGCTACACCTTC
- | - | TRBJ2-3 | TRBV28 | CASSSGSGLDTQYF | TGTGCCAGCAGTTCGGGCTCTGGCTTAGATACGCAGTATTTT
few | TRBD1 | TRBJ2-7 | TRBV7-8 | CASSATGGYEQYF | TGTGCCAGCAGCGCCACAGGGGGCTACGAGCAGTACTTC
- | TRBD2 | TRBJ2-3 | TRBV7-2 | CASKTRLAGRTDTQYF | TGTGCCAGCAAAACAAGACTAGCGGGTCGCACAGATACGCAGTATTTT
- | - | TRBJ2-4 | TRBV29-1 | CSVVGSSLIQYF | TGCAGCGTTGTGGGGTCCAGCCTGATTCAGTACTTC
- | - | TRBJ1-2 | TRBV11-2 | CASSLTAGVDYTF | TGTGCCAGCAGCTTAACCGCGGGGGTTGACTACACCTTC
- | - | TRBJ2-1 | TRBV18 | CASSYRADEQFF | TGTGCCAGCTCGTACAGGGCCGATGAGCAGTTCTTC
few | - | TRBJ1-4 | TRBV29-1 | CSVDGADSNEKLFF | TGCAGCGTTGATGGGGCAGACTCTAATGAAAAACTGTTTTTT
many | - | TRBJ2-5 | TRBV20-1 | CSARESVETQYF | TGCAGTGCTAGAGAGTCAGTAGAGACCCAGTACTTC
- | - | TRBJ2-7 | TRBV6-2/TRBV6-3 | CASRAGTSQREQYF | TGTGCCAGCAGAGCCGGGACGTCTCAAAGGGAGCAGTACTTC
few | TRBD2 | TRBJ2-7 | TRBV12-3/TRBV12-4 | CASRLRFRTSHPSYEQYF | TGTGCCAGCAGACTCCGTTTCCGGACTAGCCACCCCTCCTACGAGCAGTACTTC
- | TRBD2 | TRBJ2-1 | TRBV5-6 | CASSSVFAGVVDEQFF | TGTGCCAGCAGCTCGGTTTTCGCGGGAGTGGTTGATGAGCAGTTCTTC
many | - | TRBJ2-1 | TRBV6-5 | CASRIDFYNEQFF | TGTGCCAGTAGAATTGACTTCTACAATGAGCAGTTCTTC
many | - | TRBJ2-3 | TRBV7-2 | CASSNTRPDTQYF | TGTGCCAGCAGCAATACAAGGCCGGATACGCAGTATTTT
- | - | TRBJ2-5 | TRBV5-1 | CASALDVQETQYF | TGCGCCAGCGCTCTCGACGTCCAAGAGACCCAGTACTTC
few | - | TRBJ2-5 | TRBV2 | CASSRLSSGRETQYF | TGTGCCAGCAGTAGGCTCTCGTCGGGACGAGAGACCCAGTACTTC
few | - | TRBJ2-2 | TRBV4-3 | CASSQETRTGELFF | TGCGCCAGCAGCCAAGAAACAAGGACCGGGGAGCTGTTTTTT
- | TRBD1 | TRBJ1-6 | TRBV6-1 | CASSHWGQGAPSSYNSPLHF | TGTGCCAGCAGTCATTGGGGACAGGGGGCTCCTAGCTCCTATAATTCACCCCTCCACTTT
- | - | TRBJ2-1 | TRBV7-2 | CASRSGSYNEQFF | TGTGCCAGCAGATCAGGGTCCTACAATGAGCAGTTCTTC